This is a list of T cell receptor beta chains from one sample in a study of blood T cells in healthy people across ages. TCRdb ran MiXCR on the 5' RACE reads and lists one entry per CDR3 protein. Of about 780,000 distinct CDR3 sequences in the sample, 25% to 30% are singletons; the top ten hold around 3%. This same sample was also part of a study on T cells of mothers and their children.

Sequenced sample: blood. These receptors all come from a boy under 18 in good health. CDR3s include the opening cysteine and the closing phenylalanine or tryptophan. Fields, in order: clone size, D gene, V gene, J gene, CDR3 DNA, CDR3 protein. A D gene is named only where the DNA matches it firmly. Size is stated for part of the rows, as once, few or many counts, or as a class when the clone is expanded.

clone size: few
D gene: TRBD1
V gene: TRBV5-1
J gene: TRBJ1-1
CDR3 DNA: TGCGCCAGCAGGGCGACAGGGGAAAGATATGAAGCTTTCTTT
CDR3 protein: CASRATGERYEAFF

clone size: few
D gene: TRBD2
V gene: TRBV6-2/TRBV6-3
J gene: TRBJ2-1
CDR3 DNA: TGTGCCAGCAGGACTAGCGGCACCAATGAGCAGTTCTTC
CDR3 protein: CASRTSGTNEQFF

clone size: NA
D gene: NA
V gene: TRBV12-3/TRBV12-4
J gene: TRBJ2-2
CDR3 DNA: TGTGCCAGCAGTTTGGCTTGGGCAGACACCGGGGAGCTGTTTTTT
CDR3 protein: CASSLAWADTGELFF

clone size: NA
D gene: TRBD1
V gene: TRBV20-1
J gene: TRBJ2-7
CDR3 DNA: TGCAGTGCTAGAGATAATAGGGTGGGGACAGGGGAGCAGTACTTC
CDR3 protein: CSARDNRVGTGEQYF

clone size: few
D gene: NA
V gene: TRBV6-1
J gene: TRBJ2-3
CDR3 DNA: TGTGCCAGCGAGGACGACAGGAGCACAGATACGCAGTATTTT
CDR3 protein: CASEDDRSTDTQYF

clone size: NA
D gene: NA
V gene: TRBV27
J gene: TRBJ2-3
CDR3 DNA: TGTGCCAGCAGTTTTGGGGGTTCGGGCACAGATACGCAGTATTTT
CDR3 protein: CASSFGGSGTDTQYF

clone size: NA
D gene: NA
V gene: TRBV5-1
J gene: TRBJ2-7
CDR3 DNA: TGCGCCAGCAGCCCTGGTGGAGGGGGCCCCCACGAGCAGTACTTC
CDR3 protein: CASSPGGGGPHEQYF

clone size: NA
D gene: TRBD2
V gene: TRBV10-3
J gene: TRBJ2-5
CDR3 DNA: TGTGCCCTCAGTGAGTCGACTCGACTAGCAGAGACCCAGTACTTC
CDR3 protein: CALSESTRLAETQYF

clone size: few
D gene: TRBD1
V gene: TRBV5-1
J gene: TRBJ2-5
CDR3 DNA: TGCGCCAGCAGCCCGACAGGGGGATTCCAAGAGACCCAGTACTTC
CDR3 protein: CASSPTGGFQETQYF

clone size: once
D gene: NA
V gene: TRBV27
J gene: TRBJ2-5
CDR3 DNA: TGTGCCAGCAGTTCATCGTGGAAATATGAGGGGGGCGACCAAGAGACCCAGTACTTC
CDR3 protein: CASSSSWKYEGGDQETQYF